These T cell receptor beta chains were read from a single sample in a study of cytomegalovirus exposure and HLA in healthy donors. Libraries were prepared by immunoSEQ multiplex PCR; TCRdb keeps only in-frame clonotypes and omits some of them. The table has approximately 140,000 clones, around three quarters seen once. The sample comprised PBMCs. These receptors came from a woman in her forties or fifties in good health and CMV-seronegative. Each CDR3 is given with its conserved first and last residue. D genes are given only for firm matches. A clone size is listed for some rows: how often the clone was seen (once, few, many), or a class if it is expanded.

length	V	size	D	J	CDR3	DNA
16	TRBV7-9	-	-	TRBJ2-2	CASSFRLGRPTGELFF	TGTGCCAGCAGCTTCCGTTTGGGGCGGCCCACCGGGGAGCTGTTTTTT
13	TRBV6-5	-	-	TRBJ1-2	CASTPTAGRGYTF	TGTGCCAGCACCCCGACGGCAGGTCGGGGCTACACCTTC
14	TRBV5-1	-	-	TRBJ2-3	CASTPQASTDTQYF	TGCGCCAGCACCCCGCAGGCAAGCACAGATACGCAGTATTTT
14	TRBV5-1	-	-	TRBJ1-1	CASSLDGGAGEAFF	TGCGCCAGCAGCTTGGACGGGGGGGCTGGCGAAGCTTTCTTT
14	TRBV6-5	once	-	TRBJ1-5	CASSYRGSNQPQHF	TGTGCCAGCAGTTACAGGGGTAGCAATCAGCCCCAGCATTTT
14	TRBV19	-	-	TRBJ1-1	CASSIAGATAEAFF	TGTGCCAGTAGTATAGCAGGGGCCACGGCTGAAGCTTTCTTT
10	TRBV28	-	-	TRBJ2-5	CASSSETQYF	TGTGCCAGCAGCTCGGAGACCCAGTACTTC
16	TRBV19	-	TRBD1	TRBJ2-5	CASSIAPPGQGETQYF	TGTGCCAGTAGTATAGCCCCCCCCGGACAGGGGGAGACCCAGTACTTC
11	TRBV7-6	-	-	TRBJ1-1	CASSTLSEAFF	TGTGCCAGCAGCACCCTTAGCGAAGCTTTCTTT
18	TRBV7-2	once	-	TRBJ2-3	CASSSQYPTRGSTDTQYF	TGTGCCAGCAGCTCCCAATACCCGACTAGAGGAAGCACAGATACGCAGTATTTT
16	TRBV4-3	few	-	TRBJ1-2	CASSQVFRQVIGGYTF	TGCGCCAGCAGCCAAGTTTTCCGACAGGTCATTGGCGGCTACACCTTC
13	TRBV7-9	once	-	TRBJ2-3	CASSPEGAGTQYF	TGTGCCAGCAGCCCGGAGGGAGCAGGGACGCAGTATTTT
19	TRBV7-8	-	TRBD1	TRBJ1-2	CASPPDRSLWKNGLVGYTF	TGTGCCAGCCCCCCGGACAGGTCCCTTTGGAAAAATGGGTTGGTTGGCTACACCTTC
13	TRBV14	-	-	TRBJ1-1	CASSTGLNTEAFF	TGTGCCAGCAGTACAGGGTTGAACACTGAAGCTTTCTTT
16	TRBV5-6	-	TRBD1	TRBJ1-2	CASSFRFSRGHYGYTF	TGTGCCAGCAGCTTTCGCTTTTCCAGGGGGCACTATGGCTACACCTTC
13	TRBV30	-	TRBD1	TRBJ1-5	CAWSGQGRQPQHF	TGTGCCTGGAGTGGACAGGGGCGTCAGCCCCAGCATTTT
16	TRBV5-4	-	TRBD2	TRBJ2-3	CASSWGTSYSTDTQYF	TGTGCCAGCAGCTGGGGGACTAGCTATAGCACAGATACGCAGTATTTT
13	TRBV28	-	TRBD1	TRBJ1-1	CASSNHRGGGAFF	TGTGCCAGCAGCAACCACAGGGGCGGTGGAGCTTTCTTT
13	TRBV30	-	-	TRBJ1-2	CAWSRAGNYGYPF	TGTGCCTGGAGCCGGGCAGGGAACTATGGCTACCCCTTC
15	TRBV11-1	-	-	TRBJ2-3	CASTIDSSSTDTQYF	TGTGCCAGCACCATCGACTCGTCCAGCACAGATACGCAGTATTTT
18	TRBV15	-	TRBD2	TRBJ2-1	CATTNPGGGVAGVNEQFF	TGTGCCACCACCAACCCGGGGGGCGGAGTAGCGGGAGTCAATGAGCAGTTCTTC
16	TRBV15	-	TRBD2	TRBJ2-1	CATSRDYVEREHEQFF	TGTGCCACCAGCAGAGATTATGTCGAGCGGGAACATGAGCAGTTCTTC
14	TRBV14	-	-	TRBJ2-7	CASRDQGSSYEQYF	TGTGCCAGCCGGGACCAGGGGAGCTCCTACGAGCAGTACTTC
12	TRBV9	once	-	TRBJ2-7	CASSPDSYEQYF	TGTGCCAGCAGCCCGGACTCGTACGAGCAGTACTTC
14	TRBV6-6	-	TRBD1	TRBJ2-7	CASSRTGGDYEQYF	TGTGCCAGCAGTCGGACAGGGGGAGACTACGAGCAGTACTTC
14	TRBV5-4	once	TRBD2	TRBJ2-5	CASMSSGSPETQYF	TGTGCCAGCATGAGTAGCGGGAGTCCAGAGACCCAGTACTTC
17	TRBV25-1	-	TRBD2	TRBJ2-1	CASSERTPGLAGAGQFF	TGTGCCAGCAGTGAACGGACCCCGGGACTAGCGGGAGCCGGGCAGTTCTTC
15	TRBV28	-	-	TRBJ1-5	CASSLTAGGSQPQHF	TGTGCCAGCAGTTTGACGGCAGGCGGGAGTCAGCCCCAGCATTTT
15	TRBV9	-	TRBD2	TRBJ2-3	CASSASGSAADTQYF	TGTGCCAGCAGCGCTAGCGGGAGCGCCGCAGATACGCAGTATTTT
16	TRBV4-3	-	TRBD1	TRBJ2-4	CASSQNSRTGQNIQYF	TGCGCCAGCAGCCAAAACAGCCGGACAGGGCAAAACATTCAGTACTTC
13	TRBV7-3	-	-	TRBJ1-1	CASREQGATEAFF	TGTGCCAGCAGGGAACAGGGTGCCACTGAAGCTTTCTTT
15	TRBV28	-	TRBD2	TRBJ2-5	CASSRATSGQETQYF	TGTGCCAGCAGCCGGGCTACTAGCGGCCAAGAGACCCAGTACTTC
14	TRBV14	-	-	TRBJ1-2	CASSQPDSGSGYTF	TGTGCCAGCAGCCAACCGGACAGTGGCAGCGGCTACACCTTC
16	TRBV4-3	-	TRBD1	TRBJ1-1	CASSQDNRGLGTEAFF	TGCGCCAGCAGCCAAGATAACAGGGGGCTCGGCACTGAAGCTTTCTTT
13	TRBV6-1	few	TRBD1	TRBJ1-1	CASSSSGGTEAFF	TGTGCCAGCAGTTCCTCAGGGGGGACTGAAGCTTTCTTT
14	TRBV27	-	-	TRBJ1-1	CASSLSQGNTEAFF	TGTGCCAGCAGTTTAAGCCAGGGAAACACTGAAGCTTTCTTT
18	TRBV7-6	-	-	TRBJ2-5	CASSSAEWTAPVRETQYF	TGTGCCAGCAGCTCAGCAGAATGGACAGCCCCCGTCAGGGAGACCCAGTACTTC
17	TRBV2	-	TRBD2	TRBJ2-3	CASSSGTSGRRTDTQYF	TGTGCCAGCAGCTCCGGGACTAGCGGGAGAAGGACAGATACGCAGTATTTT
14	TRBV6-6	once	-	TRBJ1-5	CASSYIHSNQPQHF	TGTGCCAGCAGTTACATACATAGCAATCAGCCCCAGCATTTT
15	TRBV10-3	-	-	TRBJ2-3	CAISEGGASTDTQYF	TGTGCCATCAGTGAGGGAGGTGCTAGCACAGATACGCAGTATTTT
15	TRBV30	once	-	TRBJ1-1	CAWSILDPRGTEAFF	TGTGCCTGGAGTATCCTAGATCCCAGGGGCACTGAAGCTTTCTTT
20	TRBV13	-	-	TRBJ2-1	CASSLGAGSTLSPDGSEQFF	TGTGCCAGCAGCTTAGGGGCTGGGAGCACACTTTCACCCGATGGGAGTGAGCAGTTCTTC
10	TRBV19	-	-	TRBJ2-1	CASINQGGFF	TGTGCCAGTATCAATCAGGGGGGCTTCTTC
15	TRBV7-3	few	TRBD2	TRBJ2-1	CASSFTSGTNNEQFF	TGTGCCAGCAGCTTCACTAGCGGGACGAACAATGAGCAGTTCTTC
14	TRBV7-2	-	-	TRBJ1-2	CASSLDGQGYGYTF	TGTGCCAGCAGCTTAGACGGCCAGGGATATGGCTACACCTTC
18	TRBV5-1	-	TRBD1	TRBJ2-1	CASSSRDSQPLRYNEQFF	TGCGCCAGCAGCTCCCGGGACAGCCAGCCGTTGCGCTACAATGAGCAGTTCTTC
18	TRBV19	-	TRBD2	TRBJ2-1	CASSIPMTSGRSYNEQFF	TGTGCCAGTAGTATACCGATGACTAGCGGGAGGTCCTACAATGAGCAGTTCTTC